Below are 3 T cell receptor beta chains sequenced from a single sample in a study of blood T cell repertoires in COVID-19. This table comes from immunoSEQ multiplex PCR, and its TCRdb copy is limited to in-frame clones, with some not included. The sample has approximately 61,000 clones, around four fifths seen once. Specimen: peripheral blood. All receptors derive from a woman in her 70s with acute or convalescent COVID-19.

The V gene is TRBV11-2, the J gene TRBJ2-1, with TRBD2 as a possible D gene (5 bases). This CDR3 has 13 amino acids. Germline V lookup: CDR1 SGHAT, CDR2 FQNNGV. With 6 bases removed from V and 6 bases from J, the gap between germline ends came to 12 bases. CDR3 sequence reads: CASSKRRSNEQFF. As DNA, the CDR3 is TGTGCCAGCAGTAAGCGGCGATCCAATGAGCAGTTCTTC.

This chain uses TRBV18 with TRBJ1-2, with D perhaps matching TRBD1 (6 bases). The CDR3 loop spans 17 amino acids. Per germline, CDR1 KGHSH and CDR2 LQKENI. Trimming removed 5 bases at V and 8 bases at J, with 27 bases between. CDR3 amino acids: CASSSLYTKTGPMGYTF. CDR3 DNA sequence: TGTGCCAGCTCATCGTTATACACGAAGACAGGCCCGATGGGCTACACCTTC. The full variable domain, in which reference TRBV18 and TRBJ1-2 provide the parts outside the CDR3, is NAGVMQNPRHLVRRRGQEARLRCSPMKGHSHVYWYRQLPEEGLKFMVYLQKENIIDESGMPKERFSAEFPKEGPSILRIQQVVRGDSAAYFCASSSLYTKTGPMGYTFGSGTRLTVV.

CDR3: CASSLRIVGAETQYF. The CDR3 DNA sequence: TGTGCCAGCAGCTTAAGGATCGTGGGGGCAGAGACCCAGTACTTC. The chain is built from TRBV7-8 and TRBJ2-5; the D gene is possibly TRBD1 (6 bases). Germline CDR1 and CDR2: SGHVS and FQNEAQ. This CDR3 has 15 residues. Trimming left V 2 bases short and J 4 bases short, with 14 bases between.